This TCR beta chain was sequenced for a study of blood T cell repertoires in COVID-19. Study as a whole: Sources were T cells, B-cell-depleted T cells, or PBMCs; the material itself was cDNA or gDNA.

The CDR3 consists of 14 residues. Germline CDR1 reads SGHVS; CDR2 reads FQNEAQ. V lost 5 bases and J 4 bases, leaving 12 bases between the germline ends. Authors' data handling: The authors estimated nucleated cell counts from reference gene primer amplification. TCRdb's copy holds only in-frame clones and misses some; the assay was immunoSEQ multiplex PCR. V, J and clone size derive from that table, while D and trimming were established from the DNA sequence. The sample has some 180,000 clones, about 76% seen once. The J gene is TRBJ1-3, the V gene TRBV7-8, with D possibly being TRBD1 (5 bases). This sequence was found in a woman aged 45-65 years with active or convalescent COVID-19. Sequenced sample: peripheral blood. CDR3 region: CASSRGGRGNTIYF. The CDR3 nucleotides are TGTGCCAGCAGCCGGGGGGGAAGGGGAAACACCATATATTTT.